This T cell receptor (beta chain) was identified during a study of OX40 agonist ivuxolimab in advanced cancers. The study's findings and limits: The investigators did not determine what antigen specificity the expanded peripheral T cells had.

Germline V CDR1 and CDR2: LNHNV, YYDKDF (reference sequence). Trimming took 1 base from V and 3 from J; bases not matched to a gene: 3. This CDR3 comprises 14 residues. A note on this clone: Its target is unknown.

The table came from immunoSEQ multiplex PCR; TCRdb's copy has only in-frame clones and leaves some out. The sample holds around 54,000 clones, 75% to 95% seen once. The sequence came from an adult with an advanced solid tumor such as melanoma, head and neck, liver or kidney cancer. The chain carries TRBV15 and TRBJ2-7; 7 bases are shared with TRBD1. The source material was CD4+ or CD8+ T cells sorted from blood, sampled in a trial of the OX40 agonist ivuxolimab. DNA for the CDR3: TGTGCCACCAGCAGAGGGGACAGTTACTACGAGCAGTACTTC. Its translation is CATSRGDSYYEQYF.